These 20 T cell receptor beta chains came from one sample sequenced in a study of blood T cell repertoires in COVID-19. TCRdb keeps only in-frame clones here, not all; method: immunoSEQ multiplex PCR. The repertoire holds about 200,000 clones, roughly nine tenths seen once, with about a fifth in the top ten. The sequenced sample was peripheral blood. These receptors all come from a man aged 55 to 70 with active or convalescent COVID-19.

The chain carries TRBV2 and TRBJ2-4; 13 nucleotides align to TRBD2. The ends lost 4 bases at V and 7 bases at J; junction bases unmatched: 16. The length of the CDR3 is 19 residues. Germline V gene lookup returns CDR1 SNHLY and CDR2 FYNNEI. This chain's CDR3 is CASSAPLTSGGARGNIQYF. As DNA, the CDR3 is TGTGCCAGCAGTGCCCCCCTTACTAGCGGGGGGGCAAGAGGGAACATTCAGTACTTC.

This clone was counted a single time. The rearrangement joins TRBV6-5 to TRBJ1-5, with D tentatively TRBD1 (5 bases). The CDR3 covers 13 residues. The germline V gene has CDR1 MNHEY and CDR2 SVGAGI. The V gene lost 7 bases and the J gene lost 4 bases, with 11 bases spanning the gap. CDR3 DNA: TGTGCCAGCAAGGGGCAGCCAAATCAGCCCCAGCATTTT. Amino acids: CASKGQPNQPQHF.

The chain uses TRBV30 and TRBJ2-3, with a weak D call TRBD1 (6 bases). V shed 1 base and J shed 3 bases, with 14 bases lying between them. The CDR3 is 15 amino acids. Germline-derived CDR1 and CDR2 are GTSNPN and SVGIG (reference sequence). Here the CDR3 reads CAWSDQGFRTDTQYF. The CDR3 DNA reads TGTGCCTGGAGTGACCAGGGGTTCAGGACAGATACGCAGTATTTT.

The chain recombines TRBV6-5 with TRBJ1-2, with TRBD1 matching over 8 bases. The trim removed 9 bases at V and 7 bases at J, leaving 10 bases unmatched. This CDR3 spans 13 amino acids. Looked up from germline, CDR1 is MNHEY and CDR2 is SVGAGI. This CDR3 reads CASLTGVYGGYTF. The CDR3 coding sequence is TGTGCCAGTTTGACAGGGGTATACGGTGGCTACACCTTC.

This sequence joins TRBV7-9 and TRBJ2-7, with 11 bases matching TRBD1. V trimming: 5 bases; J trimming: 3 bases; junction bases outside the gene matches: 3. Germline CDR1 is SEHNR and CDR2 is FQNEAQ (reference sequence). This CDR3 comprises 14 residues. The CDR3 DNA is TGTGCCAGCAGCAAGGGACAGGGGGTCTACGAGCAGTACTTC. It encodes CASSKGQGVYEQYF.

The rearrangement links TRBV6-5 to TRBJ1-3; D remains unclear. V shed 6 bases and J shed 4 bases, with 10 bases lying between them. In germline, CDR1 is MNHEY, CDR2 SVGAGI. CDR3 length: 13 amino acids. This chain's CDR3 is CASRVGPGNTIYF. CDR3 sequence (DNA): TGTGCCAGCAGAGTCGGTCCCGGAAACACCATATATTTT.

This clone has only one observation. The rearrangement uses TRBV11-1 and TRBJ2-3; D gene unclear. This CDR3 comprises 13 residues. Trimming shortened V by 8 bases and J by 2 bases, and 11 bases separated the two germline ends. The V gene's germline CDR1 is SGHAT and CDR2 FQDESV (reference sequence). The CDR3 loop is CASGPRPTDTQYF. The CDR3 coding sequence is TGTGCCAGCGGTCCGAGGCCCACAGATACGCAGTATTTT.

The V call is TRBV9, the J call TRBJ2-3, with a possible D match to TRBD2 (6 bases). CDR3 length equals 15 residues. Germline-derived CDR1 and CDR2 are SGDLS and YYNGEE. Trimming removed 3 bases at V and 2 bases at J, with 13 bases between. CDR3 bases: TGTGCCAGCAGCGCCCTCGGGGGTACCACAGATACGCAGTATTTT. The encoded protein is CASSALGGTTDTQYF.

The chain combines TRBV9 with TRBJ2-3, with D possibly matching TRBD1 (7 bases). Germline lookup yields CDR1 SGDLS and CDR2 YYNGEE. Trimming removed 3 bases from V and 0 bases from J, with 14 bases in between. This CDR3 has 16 amino acids. CDR3 sequence: CASSGGTASSTDTQYF. The CDR3 bases are TGTGCCAGCAGCGGCGGGACAGCCTCTAGCACAGATACGCAGTATTTT.

The CDR3 nucleotides read TGTGCCAGCAGCACTCCTTTGACTAGCGGGGGGGCCTACAATGAGCAGTTCTTC. It specifies CASSTPLTSGGAYNEQFF. The genes are TRBV21-1 and TRBJ2-1; whether TRBD2, the table's D call, matches the DNA was not checked. TRBV21-1 is assigned pseudogene status. The CDR3 has 18 residues.

This chain links TRBV5-4 with TRBJ2-3; 14 bases line up with TRBD2. The V and J ends lost 5 bases and 2 bases, in that order; junction bases with no gene match: 7. CDR1 and CDR2 from the germline V gene are SGHNT and YYREEE (reference sequence). This CDR3 contains 17 residues. CDR3 amino acids: CASSMGLAGADTDTQYF. CDR3 DNA: TGTGCCAGCAGTATGGGACTAGCGGGGGCCGACACAGATACGCAGTATTTT.

This clone was counted at least ten times. The chain combines TRBV20-1 with TRBJ2-1, with 10 bases matching TRBD2. There are 14 residues in the CDR3. Germline V gene data show CDR1 as DFQATT and CDR2 as SNEGSKA (reference sequence). The trim removed 3 bases at V and 5 bases at J, leaving 4 bases unmatched. CDR3 sequence: CSASKGLADNEQFF. CDR3 nucleotide sequence: TGCAGTGCTAGTAAAGGACTAGCGGACAATGAGCAGTTCTTC.

The V and J genes are TRBV11-3 and TRBJ1-2, with TRBD1 matching 9 bases. V lost 4 bases to trimming and J lost 13 bases; unmatched junction nucleotides: 4. The CDR3 is 11 amino acids. Per the germline V gene, CDR1 is SGHNT and CDR2 is YENEEA. CDR3 sequence: CASSSGQGITF. CDR3 DNA sequence: TGTGCCAGCAGCTCCGGACAGGGGATCACCTTC. Full variable domain (missing parts from reference TRBV11-3 and TRBJ1-2): EAGVVQSPRYKIIEKKQPVAFWCNPISGHNTLYWYLQNLGQGPELLIRYENEEAVDDSQLPKDRFSAERLKGVDSTLKIQPAELGDSAVYLCASSSGQGITFGSGTRLTVV.

The chain has TRBV10-3 and TRBJ1-1; TRBD1 matches 9 bases. V lost 10 bases and J lost 4; bases outside the gene matches: 7. Looked up from germline, CDR1 is ENHRY and CDR2 is SYGVKD. The length of the CDR3 is 13 residues. CDR3 DNA: TGTGCCACTTCGGACAGGGGACCCACTGAAGCTTTCTTT. Its protein is CATSDRGPTEAFF.

The rearrangement joins TRBV5-1 to TRBJ2-7, with 8 nucleotides matching TRBD1. The V segment lost 4 bases and the J segment 2 bases; nucleotides outside the gene matches: 8. The CDR3 has 15 amino acids. Germline CDR1 SGHRS, CDR2 YFSETQ. The CDR3 region has the DNA TGCGCCAGCAGCCCGGGACAGGTTGGAGCCTACGAGCAGTACTTC. It codes for CASSPGQVGAYEQYF.

This chain uses TRBV5-1 with TRBJ1-6; D perhaps matches TRBD1 (5 bases). Germline V gene data show CDR1 as SGHRS and CDR2 as YFSETQ. Trimming took off 2 bases at V and 13 bases at J, with 13 bases between the two ends. The CDR3 length is 13 residues. In nucleotides, the CDR3 is TGCGCCAGCAGCTTCGGGCAGGAGGGGCCCCTCCACTTT. It yields the protein CASSFGQEGPLHF.

This chain connects TRBV4-1 to TRBJ2-5, with 11 bases aligning to TRBD2. The J segment lost 5 bases and the V segment lost 2 bases, leaving 7 bases of the junction unmatched. Germline CDR1 is MGHRA and CDR2 is YSYEKL. The CDR3 length is 16 residues. CDR3 residues: CASSQFSSGGRETQYF. The CDR3 DNA follows: TGCGCCAGCAGCCAATTTTCTAGCGGGGGGAGGGAGACCCAGTACTTC.

The chain has TRBV5-1 and TRBJ1-4; 8 positions match TRBD1. V lost 3 bases, J lost 4 bases, and 8 bases stayed unmatched. This CDR3 has 16 amino acids. Germline V gives CDR1 SGHRS, CDR2 YFSETQ. This chain's CDR3 is CASSSQGQGYNEKLFF. The CDR3 coding sequence is TGCGCCAGCAGCTCTCAAGGACAGGGTTATAATGAAAAACTGTTTTTT.

As concerns this clone: The identical CDR3 is also encoded by other nucleotide sequences in the sample. The V call is TRBV20-1, the J call TRBJ1-1; D remains unclear. The CDR3 length is 11 residues. Germline lookup yields CDR1 DFQATT and CDR2 SNEGSKA (reference sequence). Trimming pared 3 bases from V and 3 bases from J, leaving 5 bases between. Here the CDR3 reads CSASTDTEAFF. The DNA of the CDR3 is TGCAGTGCTAGTACGGACACTGAAGCTTTCTTT.

V usage is TRBV4-1 and J usage is TRBJ1-3; TRBD1 might be the D (6 bases). The germline V and J ends were trimmed by 3 bases and 2 bases, with 11 bases remaining between them. This CDR3 contains 15 residues. In germline, CDR1 is MGHRA, CDR2 YSYEKL. CDR3 nucleotides: TGCGCCAGCAGCCACTCACAGGGAGCTGGAAACACCATATATTTT. Residues: CASSHSQGAGNTIYF.